This is a list of T cell receptor beta chains from one sample in a study of OX40 agonist ivuxolimab in advanced cancers. Libraries were prepared by immunoSEQ multiplex PCR; TCRdb keeps only in-frame clonotypes and omits some of them. The sample carries about 21,000 clones, about 84% recorded once. The sample in question was CD4+ or CD8+ T cells sorted from blood, obtained in a trial of the OX40 agonist ivuxolimab. These receptors came from an adult with an advanced solid tumor such as melanoma, head and neck, liver or kidney cancer. Both conserved end residues are part of each CDR3. D genes are given only for firm matches. Clone size is shown for a subset of rows, as once, few, many or a class of expanded clone.

J gene,clone size,D gene,V gene,CDR3 protein,CDR3 DNA
TRBJ2-3,-,-,TRBV5-8,CASRPRITDTQYF,TGTGCCAGCCGACCCCGGATTACAGATACGCAGTATTTT
TRBJ2-1,-,TRBD1,TRBV29-1,CSVEDTGGPYNEQFF,TGCAGCGTTGAAGATACAGGGGGCCCCTACAATGAGCAGTTCTTC
TRBJ1-1,-,-,TRBV5-1,CASSSGPENTEAFF,TGCGCCAGCAGCTCCGGGCCCGAGAACACTGAAGCTTTCTTT
TRBJ2-2,-,-,TRBV11-2,CASSLVRSTGELFF,TGTGCCAGCAGCTTAGTGCGGAGCACCGGGGAGCTGTTTTTT
TRBJ1-4,-,-,TRBV6-5,CASSYFPTFGEKLFF,TGTGCCAGCAGTTACTTCCCGACATTTGGTGAAAAACTGTTTTTT
TRBJ1-1,few,-,TRBV14,CASSPRTKPGNTEAFF,TGTGCCAGCAGCCCCCGGACGAAACCTGGGAACACTGAAGCTTTCTTT
TRBJ2-5,few,-,TRBV6-6,CASSTGVRTSQETQYF,TGTGCCAGCAGCACCGGGGTTCGGACTTCCCAAGAGACCCAGTACTTC
TRBJ1-2,once,-,TRBV5-1,CASSSVGLLAEPYGYTF,TGCGCCAGCAGCTCGGTTGGTTTGTTAGCTGAGCCCTATGGCTACACCTTC
TRBJ2-5,-,-,TRBV7-9,CASSPGTSWTQYF,TGTGCCAGCAGCCCAGGGACCTCCTGGACCCAGTACTTC
TRBJ2-3,-,-,TRBV27,CASSHSPDTQYF,TGTGCCAGCAGCCATTCCCCAGATACGCAGTATTTT
TRBJ1-1,few,-,TRBV19,CASSIIVATGAEAFF,TGTGCCAGTAGTATAATCGTTGCCACGGGCGCTGAAGCTTTCTTT